Each of the 21 T cell receptor beta chains below was sequenced from the same sample in a study of CD8 T cells in Susac syndrome. With random hexamers, roughly 0.45 to 1 ug RNA was reverse transcribed. TCRdb processed the immunoSEQ multiplex PCR reads anew with MiXCR; each CDR3 protein has one entry. The sample has about 84,000 distinct CDR3 sequences, about 93% seen once. Input material: CD8+ T cells from PBMCs. The receptor source for this set is a human donor in good health.

The chain couples TRBV9 to TRBJ2-5; a possible D gene is TRBD2 (5 bases). The CDR3 is made up of 15 amino acids. The germline V and J ends were trimmed by 3 bases and 3 bases, with 15 bases remaining between them. In germline, CDR1 is SGDLS, CDR2 YYNGEE. This CDR3 reads CASSAMDEGEETQYF. Here the CDR3 DNA reads TGTGCCAGCAGCGCCATGGATGAGGGTGAAGAGACCCAGTACTTC. Supplemented by reference TRBV9 and TRBJ2-5, the full variable domain reads DSGVTQTPKHLITATGQRVTLRCSPRSGDLSVYWYQQSLDQGLQFLIQYYNGEERAKGNILERFSAQQFPDLHSELNLSSLELGDSALYFCASSAMDEGEETQYFGPGTRLLVL.

CDR3 sequence (DNA): TGTGCCACCAGCAGAGAGGGGGGTACTGAAAATTCCCTCGAGCAGTACTTC. Encoded protein: CATSREGGTENSLEQYF. The V gene is TRBV15, the J gene TRBJ2-7, with D tentatively TRBD2 (6 bases). V lost 0 bases and J lost 6, with 21 bases in between. This CDR3 spans 17 amino acids. The germline V gene encodes CDR1 LNHNV and CDR2 YYDKDF (reference sequence).

This rearrangement joins TRBV29-1 to TRBJ1-1; no definite D call. Germline V CDR1 and CDR2: SQVTM, ANQGSEA. CDR3 size: 15 residues. V shed 0 bases and J shed 1 base, with 12 bases lying between them. This CDR3 is CSVEDPFWGNTEAFF. The CDR3 DNA reads TGCAGCGTTGAAGATCCTTTTTGGGGGAACACTGAAGCTTTCTTT.

V and J are TRBV29-1 and TRBJ2-7; 7 bases line up with TRBD1. This CDR3 is built from 13 residues. V dropped 3 bases and J dropped 1; count of bases not matched to a gene: 3. CDR1 and CDR2 from the germline V gene are SQVTM and ANQGSEA. The CDR3 is CSVERDSSYEQYF. The CDR3 DNA reads TGCAGCGTTGAGAGGGACAGTTCCTACGAGCAGTACTTC.

The rearrangement uses TRBV9 and TRBJ1-2, with a tentative D call TRBD1 (5 bases). V was cut by 4 bases and J by 0 bases, with 19 bases left in between. The CDR3 sequence is 17 residues long. Germline V gene sequence: CDR1 SGDLS, CDR2 YYNGEE. Written as DNA, the CDR3 is TGTGCCAGCAGCCCCCGGCTGGGGACGGCTTCTAACTATGGCTACACCTTC. Amino acids: CASSPRLGTASNYGYTF.

This clonotype was detected only once. The chain carries TRBV9 and TRBJ1-1, with 7 bases fitting TRBD1. Germline V gives CDR1 SGDLS, CDR2 YYNGEE. The ends lost 4 bases at V and 4 bases at J; junction bases unmatched: 7. The CDR3 sequence is 14 residues long. CDR3 bases: TGTGCCAGCAGCCCCCGGGACAGCTTCACTGAAGCTTTCTTT. It is translated as CASSPRDSFTEAFF.

The chain couples TRBV6-2 or TRBV6-3 to TRBJ2-5, with TRBD2 matching 11 bases. Germline V gene lookup returns CDR1 MNHEY and CDR2 SVGEGT. This CDR3 is 18 amino acids long. V lost 2 bases to trimming and J lost 0 bases; unmatched junction nucleotides: 8. CDR3 loop: CASSYRTSGGMYQETQYF. The CDR3 region has the DNA TGTGCCAGCAGTTACCGCACTAGCGGGGGCATGTACCAAGAGACCCAGTACTTC.

This clonotype was counted a single time. This chain connects TRBV5-4 to TRBJ2-3; 9 nucleotides align to TRBD2. Looked up from germline, CDR1 is SGHNT and CDR2 is YYREEE (reference sequence). With 3 bases clipped from V and 2 bases from J, the junction kept 4 bases outside the gene matches. The CDR3 spans 15 residues. This CDR3 is CASSSGLANTDTQYF. CDR3 coding DNA: TGTGCCAGCAGCTCGGGACTAGCCAACACAGATACGCAGTATTTT.

The rearrangement links TRBV29-1 to TRBJ2-1; possible D gene TRBD2, 7 bases. This CDR3 comprises 15 residues. V was trimmed by 7 bases and J by 5 bases, leaving 21 bases between them. Germline CDR1 is SQVTM and CDR2 is ANQGSEA. The CDR3 loop is CSAVGGAGSHNEQFF. As DNA, the CDR3 is TGCAGCGCTGTGGGGGGGGCGGGGTCTCACAATGAGCAGTTCTTC.

The CDR3 here is CASSPVGRGHTEAFF. CDR3 nucleotide sequence: TGTGCCAGCAGCCCCGTGGGGAGGGGACACACTGAAGCTTTCTTT. This chain connects TRBV3-1 to TRBJ1-1; D is possibly TRBD1 (5 bases). Germline values: CDR1 LGHDT, CDR2 YNNKEL (reference sequence). This CDR3 comprises 15 residues. The V end lost 4 bases, the J end lost 3 bases, and 15 bases lay between the germline ends.

The chain is built from TRBV6-2 or TRBV6-3 and TRBJ2-7, with 7 bases matching TRBD1. Trimming removed 5 bases from V and 3 bases from J; junction bases left unmatched: 10. The V gene's germline CDR1 is MNHEY and CDR2 SVGEGT. This CDR3 has 15 amino acids. The CDR3 loop reads CASSHLGTELYEQYF. Written as DNA, the CDR3 is TGTGCCAGCAGTCACCTCGGGACAGAACTCTACGAGCAGTACTTC.

The rearrangement links TRBV13 to TRBJ2-4; the D is unclear. The V end lost 0 bases, the J end lost 3 bases, and 6 bases lay between the germline ends. Germline V CDR1 and CDR2: PRHDT, FYEKMQ (reference sequence). The CDR3 length is 14 residues. DNA of the CDR3: TGTGCCAGCAGCTTAGGGGGCGGCAAAAACATTCAGTACTTC. Translating gives CASSLGGGKNIQYF.

The chain is built from TRBV2 and TRBJ1-6; D call uncertain. CDR3 length: 12 amino acids. CDR1 SNHLY and CDR2 FYNNEI come from the germline V gene. The V end lost 8 bases, the J end lost 7 bases, and 9 bases lay between the germline ends. CDR3 sequence: CASGRKNSPLHF. The CDR3, as DNA: TGTGCCAGCGGACGGAAGAATTCACCCCTCCACTTT.

A few counts support this clonotype. The chain carries TRBV13 and TRBJ2-7; D gene unclear. There are 12 residues in the CDR3. Looked up from germline, CDR1 is PRHDT and CDR2 is FYEKMQ (reference sequence). The V gene lost 3 bases and the J gene lost 6 bases, with 9 bases spanning the gap. CDR3 loop: CASSFLEFEQYF. The DNA for the CDR3 is TGTGCCAGCAGCTTTTTGGAGTTCGAGCAGTACTTC. Filled out from reference TRBV13 and TRBJ2-7, the complete variable domain reads AAGVIQSPRHLIKEKRETATLKCYPIPRHDTVYWYQQGPGQDPQFLISFYEKMQSDKGSIPDRFSAQQFSDYHSELNMSSLELGDSALYFCASSFLEFEQYFGPGTRLTVT.

The V and J genes are TRBV11-2 and TRBJ2-7, with D possibly TRBD1 on 6 matching bases. Trimming cost V 2 bases and J 4 bases, with 9 bases left between them. Per the germline V gene, CDR1 is SGHAT and CDR2 is FQNNGV. The CDR3 spans 13 residues. The CDR3 is CASSLNRDYEQYF. For the CDR3, the DNA is TGTGCCAGCAGCTTAAACAGGGATTACGAGCAGTACTTC.

This clonotype has a single count. CDR3 in DNA: TGTGCCATCAGTGAGGGATACACCGACACTGAAGCTTTCTTT. As protein: CAISEGYTDTEAFF. V and J are TRBV10-3 and TRBJ1-1, with D uncertain. Germline-derived CDR1 and CDR2 are ENHRY and SYGVKD. V was trimmed by 2 bases and J by 3 bases, leaving 10 bases between them. The CDR3 sequence is 14 residues long.

V is TRBV6-5 and J is TRBJ2-1; tentatively, D is TRBD2 (6 bases). Trimming removed 6 bases at V and 8 bases at J, with 17 bases between. Germline V gene data show CDR1 as MNHEY and CDR2 as SVGAGI. This CDR3 region has 14 residues. The DNA of the CDR3 is TGTGCCAGCAGCCAGGTACGGGGGATTCATGAGCAGTTCTTC. Protein product: CASSQVRGIHEQFF.

The chain links TRBV6-2 or TRBV6-3 to TRBJ1-1; the D gene is possibly TRBD1 (5 bases). V was cut by 8 bases and J by 1 base, with 11 bases left in between. Germline CDR1 and CDR2: MNHEY and SVGEGT. The CDR3 consists of 13 residues. CDR3 coding DNA: TGTGCCAGCCTCCGACAGACGAACACTGAAGCTTTCTTT. Protein: CASLRQTNTEAFF.

This chain joins TRBV6-6 and TRBJ1-4; no clear D. This CDR3 has 12 residues. Trimming left V 5 bases short and J 7 bases short, with 8 bases between. Germline values: CDR1 MNHNY, CDR2 SVGAGI (reference sequence). CDR3 amino acids: CASSRSGEKLFF. In nucleotides, the CDR3 is TGTGCCAGCAGTCGGAGTGGTGAAAAACTGTTTTTT.

The chain recombines TRBV7-2 with TRBJ2-7, with 8 bases identical to TRBD2. The CDR3 length is 16 residues. Trimming took 5 bases from V and 7 from J; bases not matched to a gene: 16. In germline, CDR1 is SGHTA, CDR2 FQGNSA. As DNA, the CDR3 is TGTGCCAGCAGCCTGTATAGCGGGGAGGCCCTGTGGGAGCAGTACTTC. This encodes CASSLYSGEALWEQYF.

This clonotype is deemed medium-sized. This rearrangement joins TRBV7-2 to TRBJ1-1; weak D call: TRBD1 (6 bases). Looked up from germline, CDR1 is SGHTA and CDR2 is FQGNSA. The CDR3 loop spans 13 amino acids. V dropped 5 bases and J dropped 4 bases, with 11 bases sitting between them. The CDR3: CASSLGGGTEAFF. CDR3 DNA sequence: TGTGCCAGCAGCCTCGGGGGCGGCACTGAAGCTTTCTTT.